The clone carrying this T cell receptor beta chain was found once. Germline CDR1 SGHTA, CDR2 FQGTGA. Losses at the gene ends were 2 bases for V and 5 bases for J; bases not matched to a gene: 6. This CDR3 comprises 16 residues. PCR involved 60 Vbeta and 13 Jbeta primers. This table comes from immunoSEQ multiplex PCR, and its TCRdb copy is limited to in-frame clones, with some not included. This table has 100,000 to 150,000 clones, approximately 74% appearing once. The source of the sample is a study of cytomegalovirus exposure and HLA in healthy donors. V and J are TRBV7-3 and TRBJ2-2; 9 bases are shared with TRBD2. The sequence derives from a male donor in good health and CMV-seronegative. The sample taken for sequencing was PBMCs. The CDR3 sequence: CASSLWGGRATGELFF. CDR3 coding DNA: TGTGCCAGCAGCTTATGGGGCGGGAGGGCTACCGGGGAGCTGTTTTTT.